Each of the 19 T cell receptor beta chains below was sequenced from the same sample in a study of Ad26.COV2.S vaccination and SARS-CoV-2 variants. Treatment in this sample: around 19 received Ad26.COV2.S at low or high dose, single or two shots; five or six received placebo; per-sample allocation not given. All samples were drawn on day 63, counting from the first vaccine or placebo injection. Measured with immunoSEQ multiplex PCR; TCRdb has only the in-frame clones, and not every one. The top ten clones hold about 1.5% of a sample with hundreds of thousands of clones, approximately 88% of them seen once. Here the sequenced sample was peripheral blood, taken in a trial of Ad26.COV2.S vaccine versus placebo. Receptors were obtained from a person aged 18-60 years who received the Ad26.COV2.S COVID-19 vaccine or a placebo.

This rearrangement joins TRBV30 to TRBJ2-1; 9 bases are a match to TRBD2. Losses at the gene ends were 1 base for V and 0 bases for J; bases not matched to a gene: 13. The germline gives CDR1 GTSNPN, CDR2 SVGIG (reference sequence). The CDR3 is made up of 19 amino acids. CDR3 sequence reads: CAWSGAGGLRLSSYNEQFF. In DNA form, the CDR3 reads TGTGCCTGGAGTGGAGCGGGGGGTCTAAGATTGAGCTCCTACAATGAGCAGTTCTTC.

CDR3 residues: CASSLRQATGELFF. The CDR3 DNA reads TGTGCCAGCAGCTTAAGGCAGGCGACCGGGGAGCTGTTTTTT. This chain uses TRBV7-9 with TRBJ2-2; D gene uncertain. The CDR3 extends over 14 amino acids. CDR1 and CDR2 from the germline V gene are SEHNR and FQNEAQ (reference sequence). Trimming shortened V by 2 bases and J by 5 bases, and 9 bases separated the two germline ends.

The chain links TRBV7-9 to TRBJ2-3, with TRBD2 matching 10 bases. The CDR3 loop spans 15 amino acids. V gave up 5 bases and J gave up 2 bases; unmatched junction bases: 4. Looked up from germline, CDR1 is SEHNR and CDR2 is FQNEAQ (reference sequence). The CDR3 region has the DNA TGTGCCAGCAGCCCAACTAGCGGGGACACAGATACGCAGTATTTT. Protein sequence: CASSPTSGDTDTQYF.

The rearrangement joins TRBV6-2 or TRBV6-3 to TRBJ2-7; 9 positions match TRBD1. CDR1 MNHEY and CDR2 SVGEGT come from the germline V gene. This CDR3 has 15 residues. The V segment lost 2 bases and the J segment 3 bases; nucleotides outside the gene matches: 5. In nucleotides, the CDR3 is TGTGCCAGCAGTTACGAGGGGACAGGGAGCTACGAGCAGTACTTC. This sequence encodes CASSYEGTGSYEQYF.

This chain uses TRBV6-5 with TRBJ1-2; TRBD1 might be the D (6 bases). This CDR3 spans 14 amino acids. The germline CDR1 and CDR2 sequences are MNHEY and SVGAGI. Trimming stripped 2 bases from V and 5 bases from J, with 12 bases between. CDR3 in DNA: TGTGCCAGCAGTTACGCGGACAGTTTTTATGGCTACACCTTC. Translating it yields CASSYADSFYGYTF.

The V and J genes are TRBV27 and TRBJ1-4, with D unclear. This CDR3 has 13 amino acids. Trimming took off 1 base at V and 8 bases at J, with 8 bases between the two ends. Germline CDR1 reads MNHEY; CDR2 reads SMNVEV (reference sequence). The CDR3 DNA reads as TGTGCCAGCAGTTTATTACAGAACGAAAAACTGTTTTTT. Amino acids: CASSLLQNEKLFF.

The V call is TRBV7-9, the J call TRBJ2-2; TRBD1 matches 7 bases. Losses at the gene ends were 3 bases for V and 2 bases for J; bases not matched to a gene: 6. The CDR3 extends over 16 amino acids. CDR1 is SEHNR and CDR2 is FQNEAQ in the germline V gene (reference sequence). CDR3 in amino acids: CASSFWQGVNTGELFF. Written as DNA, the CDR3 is TGTGCCAGCAGCTTTTGGCAGGGGGTAAACACCGGGGAGCTGTTTTTT.

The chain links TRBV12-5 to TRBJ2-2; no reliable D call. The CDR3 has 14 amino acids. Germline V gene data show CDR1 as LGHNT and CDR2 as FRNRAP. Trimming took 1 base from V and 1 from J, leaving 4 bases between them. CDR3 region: CASGLGLNTGELFF. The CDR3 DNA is TGTGCTAGTGGTTTGGGTTTGAACACCGGGGAGCTGTTTTTT.

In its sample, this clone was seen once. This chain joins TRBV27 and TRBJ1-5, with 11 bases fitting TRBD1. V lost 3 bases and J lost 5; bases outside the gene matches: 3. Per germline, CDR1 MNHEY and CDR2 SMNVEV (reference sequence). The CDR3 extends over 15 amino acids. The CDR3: CASSLGQGVYQPQHF. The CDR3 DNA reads TGTGCCAGCAGTTTGGGACAGGGGGTATATCAGCCCCAGCATTTT.

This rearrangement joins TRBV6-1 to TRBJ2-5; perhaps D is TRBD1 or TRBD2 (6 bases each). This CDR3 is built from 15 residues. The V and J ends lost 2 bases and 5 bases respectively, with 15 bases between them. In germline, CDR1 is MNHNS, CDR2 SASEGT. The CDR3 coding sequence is TGTGCCAGCAGTGAAATGAGGGGGGCCATGGAGACCCAGTACTTC. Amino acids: CASSEMRGAMETQYF.

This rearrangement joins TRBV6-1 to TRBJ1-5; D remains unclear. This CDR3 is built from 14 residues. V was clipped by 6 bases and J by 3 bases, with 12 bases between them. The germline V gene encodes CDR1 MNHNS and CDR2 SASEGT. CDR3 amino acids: CASSPLQFNQPQHF. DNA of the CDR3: TGTGCCAGCAGCCCCTTACAGTTCAATCAGCCCCAGCATTTT.

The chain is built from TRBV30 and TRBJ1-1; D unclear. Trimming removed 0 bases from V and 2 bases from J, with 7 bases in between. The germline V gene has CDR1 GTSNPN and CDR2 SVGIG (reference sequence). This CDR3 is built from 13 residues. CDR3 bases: TGTGCCTGGAGTGTATCGGTTAACACTGAAGCTTTCTTT. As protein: CAWSVSVNTEAFF.

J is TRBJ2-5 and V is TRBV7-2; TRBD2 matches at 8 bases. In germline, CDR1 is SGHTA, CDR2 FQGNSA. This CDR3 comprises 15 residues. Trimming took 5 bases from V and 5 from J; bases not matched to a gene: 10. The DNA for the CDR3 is TGTGCCAGCAGCCCGGATAGCGGGGAGGGGGAGACCCAGTACTTC. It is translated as CASSPDSGEGETQYF.

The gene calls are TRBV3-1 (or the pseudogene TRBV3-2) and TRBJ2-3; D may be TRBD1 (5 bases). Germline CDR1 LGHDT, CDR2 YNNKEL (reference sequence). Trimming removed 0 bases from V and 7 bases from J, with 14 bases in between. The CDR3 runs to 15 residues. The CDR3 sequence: CASSQDSVRANTQYF. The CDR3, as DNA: TGTGCCAGCAGCCAAGATAGTGTCAGGGCGAATACGCAGTATTTT.

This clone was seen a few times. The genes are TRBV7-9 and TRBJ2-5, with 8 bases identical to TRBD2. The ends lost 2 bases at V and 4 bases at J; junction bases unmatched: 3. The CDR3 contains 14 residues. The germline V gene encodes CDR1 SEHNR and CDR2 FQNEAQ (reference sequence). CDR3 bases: TGTGCCAGCAGCTTAACGGGGGGGCGAGAGACCCAGTACTTC. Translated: CASSLTGGRETQYF.

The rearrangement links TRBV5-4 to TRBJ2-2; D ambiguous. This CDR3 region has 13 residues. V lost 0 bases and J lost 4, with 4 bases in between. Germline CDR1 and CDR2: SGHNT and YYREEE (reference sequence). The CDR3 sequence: CASSLEPTGELFF. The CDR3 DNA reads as TGTGCCAGCAGCTTGGAGCCCACCGGGGAGCTGTTTTTT.

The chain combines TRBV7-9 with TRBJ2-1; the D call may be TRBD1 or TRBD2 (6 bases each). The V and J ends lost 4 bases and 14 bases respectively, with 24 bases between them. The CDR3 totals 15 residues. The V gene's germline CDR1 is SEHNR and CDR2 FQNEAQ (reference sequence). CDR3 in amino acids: CASSSPVSGARVKFF. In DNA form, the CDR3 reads TGTGCCAGCAGCTCCCCCGTCTCGGGGGCCAGAGTCAAGTTCTTC.

In DNA, the CDR3 is TGTGCCAGCAGCCTATTAACTAGAGGGGAGCTGTTTTTT. Encoded protein: CASSLLTRGELFF. This rearrangement joins TRBV14 to TRBJ2-2, with a tentative D call TRBD2 (5 bases). In germline, CDR1 is SGHDN, CDR2 FVKESK. CDR3 length equals 13 residues. Trimming removed 4 bases from V and 8 bases from J, with 11 bases in between.

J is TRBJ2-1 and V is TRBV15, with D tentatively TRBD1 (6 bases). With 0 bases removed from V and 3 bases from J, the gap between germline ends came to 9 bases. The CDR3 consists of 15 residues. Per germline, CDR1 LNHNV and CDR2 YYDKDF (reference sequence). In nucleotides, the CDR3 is TGTGCCACCAGCAGAGATTCAGGGGACTACAATGAGCAGTTCTTC. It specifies CATSRDSGDYNEQFF. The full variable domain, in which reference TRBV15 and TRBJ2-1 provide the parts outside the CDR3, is DAMVIQNPRYQVTQFGKPVTLSCSQTLNHNVMYWYQQKSSQAPKLLFHYYDKDFNNEADTPDNFQSRRPNTSFCFLDIRSPGLGDTAMYLCATSRDSGDYNEQFFGPGTRLTVL.